These 3 T cell receptor beta chains came from one sample sequenced in a study of T-cell reconstitution after alpha-beta-depleted transplantation in children. Preparation of the TCRbeta library involved a method that used unique molecular identifiers. TCRdb fed the PCR reads into MiXCR, producing one record per CDR3 protein. The table includes fewer than 700,000 distinct CDR3 sequences, 10% to 15% detected once. The input for sequencing was PBMCs, mostly from graft donor cells, taken 360 days after TCRalphabeta/CD19-depleted stem cell transplant. Every receptor here comes from a male patient between 10 and 17 years old who had a stem cell transplant for acute myeloid leukemia, so the T cells may come from the graft donor.

V and J are TRBV15 and TRBJ1-3; possible D gene TRBD1, 6 bases. Looked up from germline, CDR1 is LNHNV and CDR2 is YYDKDF (reference sequence). The CDR3 runs 16 residues. Trimming took off 0 bases at V and 0 bases at J, with 9 bases between the two ends. In DNA form, the CDR3 reads TGTGCCACCAGCAGAGATACAGGGTACTCTGGAAACACCATATATTTT. It translates to CATSRDTGYSGNTIYF.

V and J are TRBV12-3 or TRBV12-4 and TRBJ2-4; the match to TRBD1 covers 7 bases. Trimming at V came to 6 bases and at J to 7 bases, leaving 9 bases not matched to a gene. This CDR3 region has 14 residues. In nucleotides, the CDR3 is TGTGCCAGCAGCCGCTCGGGACAGCCGAACATTCAGTACTTC. Encoded protein: CASSRSGQPNIQYF.

V gene TRBV6-1 combines with J gene TRBJ2-3; 8 bases map to TRBD2. Losses at the gene ends were 7 bases for V and 6 bases for J; bases not matched to a gene: 6. Germline V lookup: CDR1 MNHNS, CDR2 SASEGT. CDR3 length: 13 amino acids. Written as DNA, the CDR3 is TGTGCCAGCAAGGCGGGAGGACGGGATACGCAGTATTTT. Its protein product is CASKAGGRDTQYF.